This T cell receptor beta chain was sequenced for a study of cytomegalovirus exposure and HLA in healthy donors. The study's findings and limits: The investigators catalogued 150 or so TCR beta chains as cytomegalovirus-associated. A subsequent analysis found that TCR clusters from the first cohort also tended to co-occur in the 120 or so validation repertoires, with approximately 94% of cluster scores above 0.

The CDR3 covers 15 residues. Germline V gene sequence: CDR1 SGHAT, CDR2 FQNNGV. V shed 0 bases and J shed 2 bases, with 9 bases lying between them. The table lists this clone with a count of one. Antigen: not known. Assay used: immunoSEQ multiplex PCR; TCRdb lists only in-frame clones, some missing. The table lists 30,000 to 40,000 clones, just under 95% of them singletons, with around 3.4% in the top ten. Specimen: PBMCs. V is TRBV11-2 and J is TRBJ2-3; no clear D gene. The source is a man aged 18 to 30 in good health and CMV-seronegative. The CDR3 DNA is TGTGCCAGCAGCTTAGATGGCAAAAACACAGATACGCAGTATTTT. Residues: CASSLDGKNTDTQYF.